The clone carrying this T cell receptor beta chain was picked up a small number of times. Donors in Cohort 3 who had recovered were those with two negative PCRs, healthcare professional clearance, or resolution of their symptoms. This record belongs to a study of blood T cell repertoires in COVID-19. In the study overall: Italy, Spain and the United States were the sources of the convalescent and acute COVID-19 samples.

The V segment lost 2 bases and the J segment 3 bases; nucleotides outside the gene matches: 10. Germline values: CDR1 LNHDA, CDR2 SQIVND (reference sequence). The CDR3 is 18 residues long. Profiling relied on immunoSEQ multiplex PCR, and the TCRdb table lists in-frame clones only, not all of them. In the table there are around 310,000 clones, approximately 89% of which are singletons. This TCR came from a woman aged 25 to 39 who had recovered from COVID-19. The sample was PBMCs or T cells enriched from blood (not recorded which). This sequence joins TRBV19 and TRBJ2-7; TRBD2 matches at 13 bases. CDR3 in DNA: TGTGCCAGTAGTATAACCCCCCCGACTAGCGGGAGGATCTACGAGCAGTACTTC. The encoded protein is CASSITPPTSGRIYEQYF.